These T cell receptor beta chains were read from a single sample in a study of CD4 T cells in relation to SARS-CoV-2 and coronaviruses. Sequencing used immunoSEQ multiplex PCR; TCRdb keeps in-frame clones, though not all of them. There are just under 20,000 clones in the sample; roughly 81% occur only once, and under 25% lies in the top ten. Their recognized antigens are unknown. The sample comprised CD4+ T cells from PBMCs, cultured in vitro. The receptors were gathered from a human donor in good health. The CDR3 runs from the conserved cysteine through the conserved F or W. The D gene is left open where the match is weak. A row's size may be missing; if present it is once, few, many or a size class.

d_call j_call v_call clone_size cdr3_aa cdr3_nt
NA TRBJ2-1 TRBV24-1 NA CATSDSDSGAYNEQFF TGTGCCACCAGTGATTCGGATAGCGGAGCCTACAATGAGCAGTTCTTC
NA TRBJ1-1 TRBV7-9 NA CASSLNAGVNTEAFF TGTGCCAGCAGCCTGAACGCGGGAGTGAACACTGAAGCTTTCTTT
TRBD1 TRBJ1-5 TRBV19 NA CASIDRVRASQPQHF TGTGCCAGTATCGACAGGGTTAGGGCGAGTCAGCCCCAGCATTTT
TRBD1 TRBJ2-7 TRBV4-3 NA CASSQATGGGEQYF TGCGCCAGCAGCCAAGCAACAGGGGGCGGGGAGCAGTACTTC
TRBD1 TRBJ1-1 TRBV7-9 NA CASSPGTGRVEAFF TGTGCCAGCAGCCCTGGGACAGGAAGAGTTGAAGCTTTCTTT
TRBD1 TRBJ2-2 TRBV19 NA CATSDRGLNTGELFF TGTGCCACTTCGGACAGGGGGCTTAACACCGGGGAGCTGTTTTTT
NA TRBJ2-7 TRBV3-1/TRBV3-2 NA CASSQSSQPGIEQYF TGTGCCAGCAGCCAAAGTTCCCAGCCGGGAATCGAGCAGTACTTC
TRBD1 TRBJ1-5 TRBV30 once CAWSPQGTGQPQHF TGTGCCTGGAGCCCACAGGGGACTGGGCAGCCCCAGCATTTT
NA TRBJ1-1 TRBV4-2 NA CASSQSRLPDAFF TGTGCCAGCAGCCAATCGCGTCTCCCGGATGCTTTCTTT
NA TRBJ2-3 TRBV14 once CASSLGGVDTQYF TGTGCCAGCAGCCTTGGAGGGGTTGATACGCAGTATTTT
NA TRBJ2-3 TRBV7-2 NA CASSLVFSNGADTQYF TGTGCCAGCAGCTTAGTGTTTTCGAATGGTGCGGATACGCAGTATTTT
NA TRBJ2-7 TRBV6-6 NA CASSFRPFTYEQYF TGTGCCAGCAGTTTCAGGCCCTTTACCTACGAGCAGTACTTC
NA TRBJ1-2 TRBV29-1 NA CSVEDSPEAGPLYGYTF TGCAGCGTTGAAGATTCGCCGGAGGCAGGGCCCCTCTATGGCTACACCTTC
TRBD2 TRBJ2-1 TRBV5-4 NA CASSSGGHLASSYNEQFF TGTGCCAGCAGTAGCGGGGGGCATTTAGCAAGCTCCTACAATGAGCAGTTCTTC
NA TRBJ2-3 TRBV5-1 NA CASSFDSPRDTQYF TGCGCCAGCAGCTTTGACAGTCCCCGGGATACGCAGTATTTT
NA TRBJ2-2 TRBV19 NA CASTTGPSNTEELFF TGTGCCAGTACTACAGGCCCTAGTAACACCGAGGAGCTGTTTTTT